This entry features one T cell receptor (beta chain) sequence. These data originate in a study of T-cell memory formation after mild COVID-19. TCRdb re-called the 5' RACE reads through MiXCR, storing one row per CDR3 protein. The sample holds about 400,000 distinct CDR3 sequences, about 17% seen once. The CDR3 has 16 amino acids. Trimming removed 6 bases at V and 2 bases at J, with 17 bases between. The chain uses TRBV12-3 or TRBV12-4 and TRBJ1-5; maybe TRBD1 (6 bases). The specimen was PBMCs or a T cell subset sorted from them (not recorded which). The receptor's source is a young man who had mild COVID-19 (a few samples of this study predate the infection). Cell type and time point are not known. The CDR3 region is CASSSGGAFGNQPQHF. CDR3 nucleotides: TGTGCCAGCAGCTCGGGGGGGGCGTTCGGCAATCAGCCCCAGCATTTT.